Each of the 13 T cell receptor beta chains below was sequenced from the same sample in a study of response to subunit inactivated influenza vaccine. TCRdb used MiXCR to reprocess the RT-PCR reads, holding one entry per CDR3 protein. The sample holds roughly 150,000 distinct CDR3 sequences, 9.5% to 13% seen once. The specimen was non-naive T cells sorted from PBMCs, collected 45 days after vaccination. The receptor set was obtained from a man aged 50 to 59 who received an inactivated influenza vaccine.

This chain connects TRBV5-1 to TRBJ2-3; D not resolved. CDR3 length: 15 amino acids. With 2 bases removed from V and 4 bases from J, the gap between germline ends came to 14 bases. CDR1 SGHRS and CDR2 YFSETQ come from the germline V gene. CDR3 nucleotide sequence: TGCGCCAGCAGCTTTTCCGGGTTTGAGGCAGATACGCAGTATTTT. Encoded protein: CASSFSGFEADTQYF.

The rearrangement uses TRBV11-2 and TRBJ1-1, with 7 bases aligning to TRBD1. The V gene end was trimmed by 5 bases and the J gene end by 6 bases; junction bases not matched to a gene: 9. Germline V CDR1 and CDR2: SGHAT, FQNNGV. This CDR3 region has 14 residues. CDR3 in amino acids: CASSTDGQGAEAFF. DNA of the CDR3: TGTGCCAGCAGCACGGATGGGCAGGGGGCTGAAGCTTTCTTT.

The chain uses TRBV7-2 and TRBJ1-2; TRBD1 is a possible D gene (5 bases). The CDR3 extends over 14 amino acids. Germline V gene lookup returns CDR1 SGHTA and CDR2 FQGNSA. V gave up 5 bases and J gave up 4 bases, with 14 bases separating them. The CDR3 DNA reads TGTGCCAGCAGCCGCGGGGTGGGGCCCTATGGCTACACCTTC. It yields the protein CASSRGVGPYGYTF. Full variable domain (missing parts from reference TRBV7-2 and TRBJ1-2): GAGVSQSPSNKVTEKGKDVELRCDPISGHTALYWYRQSLGQGLEFLIYFQGNSAPDKSGLPSDRFSAERTGGSVSTLTIQRTQQEDSAVYLCASSRGVGPYGYTFGSGTRLTVV.

This clonotype was picked up one time. The chain combines TRBV5-4 with TRBJ2-1; the D gene is possibly TRBD1 (5 bases). The germline gives CDR1 SGHNT, CDR2 YYREEE (reference sequence). Trimming pared 0 bases from V and 9 bases from J, leaving 16 bases between. CDR3 length equals 15 residues. The CDR3 here is CASSLEGRGKGEQFF. Written as DNA, the CDR3 is TGTGCCAGCAGCTTGGAGGGTAGGGGTAAGGGTGAGCAGTTCTTC.

This chain uses TRBV11-2 with TRBJ2-5, with 12 bases lining up with TRBD2. There are 14 residues in the CDR3. Germline V lookup: CDR1 SGHAT, CDR2 FQNNGV. With 2 bases clipped from V and 8 bases from J, the junction kept 3 bases outside the gene matches. CDR3 DNA: TGTGCCAGCAGCTTACCTAGCGGGAGGGAAACCCAGTACTTC. Amino acids: CASSLPSGRETQYF. Drawing the rest from reference TRBV11-2 and TRBJ2-5, the complete variable domain is EAGVAQSPRYKIIEKRQSVAFWCNPISGHATLYWYQQILGQGPKLLIQFQNNGVVDDSQLPKDRFSAERLKGVDSTLKIQPAKLEDSAVYLCASSLPSGRETQYFGPGTRLLVL.

This rearrangement joins TRBV5-1 to TRBJ2-3; a possible D gene is TRBD1 (5 bases). V lost 3 bases to trimming and J lost 2 bases, with 13 bases between them. The CDR3 loop spans 15 amino acids. Germline V gene sequence: CDR1 SGHRS, CDR2 YFSETQ. The CDR3: CASSSGQDFTDTQYF. The CDR3 nucleotides are TGCGCCAGCAGCTCCGGACAAGATTTCACAGATACGCAGTATTTT.

The V call is TRBV28, the J call TRBJ1-2; 9 nucleotides align to TRBD1. Trimming took 1 base from V and 1 from J; bases not matched to a gene: 7. The CDR3 contains 17 residues. Germline V lookup: CDR1 MDHEN, CDR2 SYDVKM. The CDR3 is CASSLSGQGPYNYGYTF. DNA of the CDR3: TGTGCCAGCAGTTTATCAGGACAGGGGCCCTATAACTATGGCTACACCTTC.

This clonotype has just a few counts. The V call is TRBV2, the J call TRBJ1-5; tentative D call: TRBD1 (5 bases). V shed 7 bases and J shed 4 bases, with 11 bases lying between them. Germline CDR1 and CDR2: SNHLY and FYNNEI. The CDR3 sequence is 13 residues long. CDR3 DNA: TGTGCCAGCATGGTGGGGGAAAATCAGCCCCAGCATTTT. Translated, it gives CASMVGENQPQHF.

J is TRBJ2-7 and V is TRBV2; the match to TRBD2 covers 7 bases. This CDR3 spans 15 amino acids. Looked up from germline, CDR1 is SNHLY and CDR2 is FYNNEI. The V segment lost 3 bases and the J segment 3 bases; nucleotides outside the gene matches: 8. CDR3 sequence reads: CASSDLLGGSYEQYF. The CDR3 region has the DNA TGTGCCAGCAGTGATCTCCTGGGGGGGAGCTACGAGCAGTACTTC.

The chain joins TRBV6-2 or TRBV6-3 to TRBJ2-4; D call uncertain. The V end was cut by 0 bases, the J end by 5 bases, with 14 bases between. Germline lookup yields CDR1 MNHEY and CDR2 SVGEGT. CDR3 length equals 16 residues. The CDR3 DNA reads TGTGCCAGCAGTTACTCGAGGCCCCGGAGAGAAAACATTCAGTACTTC. Translation: CASSYSRPRRENIQYF.

In its sample, this clonotype was seen a few times. The chain has TRBV6-5 and TRBJ2-1; D could derive from TRBD1 or TRBD2 (5 bases each). The ends were cut back, 4 bases at V and 2 bases at J, with 12 bases in the middle. Looked up from germline, CDR1 is MNHEY and CDR2 is SVGAGI. The CDR3 has 15 amino acids. The CDR3 sequence is CASSWGKGPYNEQFF. The CDR3 DNA is TGTGCCAGCAGTTGGGGGAAAGGCCCCTACAATGAGCAGTTCTTC.

The chain is built from TRBV15 and TRBJ2-3; 11 bases line up with TRBD2. The CDR3 consists of 16 residues. The junction had 3 bases not matched to a gene; V was cut back by 4 bases and J by 0 bases. The germline gives CDR1 LNHNV, CDR2 YYDKDF (reference sequence). CDR3 loop: CATSTGTSGSTDTQYF. The CDR3 DNA sequence: TGTGCCACCAGCACAGGGACTAGCGGAAGCACAGATACGCAGTATTTT.

This clonotype turned up a few times. The chain employs TRBV11-3 and TRBJ2-5, with 11 bases identical to TRBD2. CDR3 size: 16 residues. Germline CDR1 reads SGHNT; CDR2 reads YENEEA. After removal of 5 bases from V and 2 bases from J, the junction contained 7 bases not matched to a gene. The CDR3 reads CASSLRTSGFQETQYF. The DNA for the CDR3 is TGTGCCAGCAGCCTCCGGACTAGCGGGTTTCAAGAGACCCAGTACTTC.